This T cell receptor beta chain is drawn from a study of blood T cell repertoires in COVID-19. In the study overall: Sites across the United States, Italy and Spain contributed samples from acute and convalescent COVID-19. Nucleic acid was either cDNA or gDNA, and it came from T cells, B-cell-depleted T cells, or PBMCs.

The CDR3 runs 13 residues. J lost 8 bases, V lost 3 bases, and 10 bases had no gene match. Germline CDR1 reads GTSNPN; CDR2 reads SVGIG (reference sequence). TCRdb's table, derived via immunoSEQ multiplex PCR, lists solely in-frame clones and lacks some. The sample carries approximately 300,000 clones, around 89% recorded once. This chain links TRBV30 with TRBJ2-7, with 7 bases identical to TRBD2. The TCR originated in a man between 18 and 29 years old who had recovered from COVID-19. Sequencing was carried out using peripheral blood. CDR3 sequence reads: CAWRTAPGGKQYF. CDR3 nucleotides: TGTGCCTGGAGGACAGCCCCCGGGGGGAAGCAGTACTTC.